Below, 7 T cell receptor beta chains from the same sample are listed, as sequenced in a study of shared clonotypes between healthy human individuals. TCRdb's copy holds only in-frame clones and misses some; the assay was immunoSEQ multiplex PCR. The sample lists over 2 million clones; 90% to 95% were seen once. Specimen: naive CD4+ T cells sorted from blood. Documented subset: CD45RA+ positively selected. The receptors shown here come from a man aged 18 to 30 in good health.

The chain joins TRBV10-3 to TRBJ2-7; the D gene is possibly TRBD1 (6 bases). This CDR3 is 15 amino acids long. CDR1 is ENHRY and CDR2 is SYGVKD in the germline V gene. Trimming pared 3 bases from V and 6 bases from J, leaving 18 bases between. The CDR3 bases are TGTGCCATCAGTGAAACAGGGAGTGGGGCACTCGAGCAGTACTTC. This encodes CAISETGSGALEQYF.

The chain uses TRBV29-1 and TRBJ2-7; D remains ambiguous. CDR3 length: 11 residues. The germline V gene encodes CDR1 SQVTM and CDR2 ANQGSEA. Trimming pared 5 bases from V and 2 bases from J, leaving 7 bases between. In DNA form, the CDR3 reads TGCAGCGTTTCAATTACCTACGAGCAGTACTTC. Its translation: CSVSITYEQYF.

The chain combines TRBV6-5 with TRBJ2-5; possibly TRBD2 for D (6 bases). There are 15 residues in the CDR3. Germline assignment: CDR1 MNHEY and CDR2 SVGAGI. V gave up 8 bases and J gave up 1 base, with 17 bases separating them. The CDR3 region is CASSTVGGIQETQYF. CDR3 coding DNA: TGTGCCAGCTCAACTGTCGGAGGGATCCAAGAGACCCAGTACTTC.

The V gene is TRBV5-1, the J gene TRBJ2-3; D may correspond to TRBD1 or TRBD2 (6 bases each). The length of the CDR3 is 14 residues. Germline CDR1 and CDR2: SGHRS and YFSETQ. V shed 1 base and J shed 4 bases, with 10 bases lying between them. The CDR3 DNA reads TGCGCCAGCAGCTTGATCGGGGGCGCAGATACGCAGTATTTT. It yields the protein CASSLIGGADTQYF.

The V call is TRBV28, the J call TRBJ1-2; D not certain. Trimming pared 5 bases from V and 4 bases from J, leaving 14 bases between. Germline values: CDR1 MDHEN, CDR2 SYDVKM. There are 14 residues in the CDR3. CDR3 coding DNA: TGTGCCAGCAGTCCCCGGACGGAAAGCTATGGCTACACCTTC. Its translation: CASSPRTESYGYTF.

The chain employs TRBV30 and TRBJ2-2, with TRBD2 matching over 7 bases. V shed 7 bases, J shed 6 bases, and the junction held 17 bases outside the gene matches. Germline lookup yields CDR1 GTSNPN and CDR2 SVGIG (reference sequence). This CDR3 region has 16 residues. The CDR3 bases are TGTGCCTCCCCAATGGGGGGGAGAGGGGTGGCCGGGGAGCTGTTTTTT. This sequence encodes CASPMGGRGVAGELFF.

The J gene is TRBJ2-6, the V gene TRBV6-1; D is unclear. The CDR3 spans 16 residues. Germline V gene sequence: CDR1 MNHNS, CDR2 SASEGT. Trimming cost V 2 bases and J 2 bases, with 10 bases left between them. The CDR3 reads CASSENTPAGANVLTF. The CDR3 nucleotides read TGTGCCAGCAGTGAAAACACCCCCGCTGGGGCCAACGTCCTGACTTTC.